This TCR beta chain emerged from a study of prognosis after radiotherapy for stage I lung cancer. On the study more broadly: Enrollment began in 2018 and ended in the first half of 2019; the enrolled patients had stage I non-small cell lung cancer.

At least ten counts were recorded for this clonotype. Genomic DNA served as the source from which two-round multiplex PCR generated TCR beta CDR3 amplicons. The first round of PCR was done with primers that matched each TRBV and TRBJ gene. Second-round PCR employed universal primers. Each CDR3 protein gets one entry after TCRdb re-called the multiplex PCR reads with MiXCR. The sample consists of nearly 35,000 distinct CDR3 sequences, less than 45% of them appearing once. The CDR3 contains 16 residues. After removal of 4 bases from V and 6 bases from J, the junction contained 13 bases not matched to a gene. Germline V gene lookup returns CDR1 SEHNR and CDR2 FQNEAQ (reference sequence).

Sequenced here: PBMCs, sampled before or after stereotactic body radiation therapy (not recorded which). This clonotype was obtained from a donor aged 50 or older with non-small cell lung cancer. The J gene is TRBJ1-1, the V gene TRBV7-9; TRBD1 matches at 8 bases. The chain's CDR3 is CASSSKTDRVTAEAFF. The CDR3 region has the DNA TGTGCCAGCAGCTCAAAGACGGACAGGGTGACGGCTGAAGCTTTCTTT.